This paragraph covers one TCR beta chain sequence. Lacking the conserved final phenylalanine or tryptophan, this CDR3 likely reflects a read error. The DNA is left out, because the CDR3 cannot be placed on it with certainty; the CDR3 is given as TCRdb lists it. From approximately 20-30 mg of unsorted bulk tissue, DNA and RNA were co-extracted together. Surgical resection treated primary liver carcinoma in the patients. The CDR3 totals 14 residues, both ends included. Germline assignment: CDR1 MNHEY and CDR2 SVGAGI. Reverse transcription of around 0.45 ug total RNA with a constant-region primer produced TCR beta cDNA. Library construction for TCR beta comprised three nested multiplex PCR rounds performed with slightly modified ARM-PCR. Each of the first two PCR rounds ran roughly 9 cycles with TRBV1-TRBV30 forward and C-beta reverse primers. TCRdb ran MiXCR on the multiplex PCR reads and lists one entry per CDR3 protein. The table records 90,000 to 140,000 distinct CDR3 sequences, around 83% of them present only once.

The data stem from a study of tumor-infiltrating lymphocytes in primary liver carcinoma. The sequencing sample was made of liver tumor tissue from sampling region 3. Stated subset: tumor region T3, left-lateral pole. This chain links TRBV6-5 with TRBJ2-1; the D call in the table, TRBD1, was not verified against the DNA. The TCR comes from a man in his forties with primary liver carcinoma and hepatitis B virus infection. CDR3 region: CVSSQGGQGGEQSS.